This TCR beta chain was recorded in a study of blood T cell repertoires in COVID-19. A Seattle source enrolled patients during active infection and followed them longitudinally. A note on this clone: A read error may produce the germline difference seen at one junction end.

Looked up from germline, CDR1 is SSHAT and CDR2 is FNYEAQ (reference sequence). There are 15 residues in the CDR3. Repertoires were generated with immunoSEQ multiplex PCR, while TCRdb's copy carries only in-frame clones and drops some. The sample holds approximately 180,000 clones, about 83% seen once. Material for sequencing was peripheral blood. The V gene is TRBV7-7, the J gene TRBJ2-1; a weak D match, TRBD1 (5 bases). This clonotype originated in a woman aged 70 to 79 with COVID-19, enrolled during active disease. CDR3 coding DNA: TGTGCTAGCAGCCCCCAGGGAATACAAACGAATGAGCAGTTCTTC. Amino acid sequence: CASSPQGIQTNEQFF.